Presented here are 15 T cell receptor beta chains from one specimen sequenced in a study of identical twins. TCRdb redid the calling of the 5' RACE reads with MiXCR, one entry per CDR3 protein. In the table there are 1,800,000 or so distinct CDR3 sequences, about 32% of which are singletons. Material for sequencing was cord blood. The receptor source for this set is a newborn girl in good health.

This clonotype was detected a few times. The chain uses TRBV4-1 and TRBJ1-1; D call uncertain. The CDR3 runs 18 residues. Germline lookup yields CDR1 MGHRA and CDR2 YSYEKL. V shed 1 base and J shed 0 bases, with 18 bases lying between them. In nucleotides, the CDR3 is TGCGCCAGCAGCCAAGTCGTTAAGGGTAGACGGATGAACACTGAAGCTTTCTTT. This gives the protein CASSQVVKGRRMNTEAFF.

The rearrangement joins TRBV18 to TRBJ2-2, with 7 bases that match TRBD1. Trimming cost V 6 bases and J 4 bases; bases outside gene matches: 5. The CDR3 totals 14 residues. The germline CDR1 and CDR2 sequences are KGHSH and LQKENI. The CDR3 nucleotides are TGTGCCAGCTCGCCTGGACAGGTCACCGGGGAGCTGTTTTTT. Translating it yields CASSPGQVTGELFF.

The gene calls are TRBV27 and TRBJ1-1, with TRBD1 identical over 9 bases. Unmatched junction bases numbered 7, after V lost 1 base and J lost 4 bases. CDR3 length equals 16 residues. Germline CDR1 reads MNHEY; CDR2 reads SMNVEV (reference sequence). The CDR3 loop reads CASSLWGTGRGTEAFF. CDR3 bases: TGTGCCAGCAGTTTATGGGGGACAGGGAGGGGCACTGAAGCTTTCTTT.

This clonotype has a handful of counts. The V and J genes are TRBV10-3 and TRBJ2-5; TRBD2 aligns across 11 bases. The CDR3 spans 16 residues. Germline lookup yields CDR1 ENHRY and CDR2 SYGVKD. V was clipped by 4 bases and J by 4 bases; unmatched bases: 8. The CDR3: CAISGTSGRRGETQYF. The DNA of the CDR3 is TGTGCCATCAGTGGTACTAGCGGGAGAAGGGGAGAGACCCAGTACTTC.

This clonotype appeared a few times. The rearrangement joins TRBV7-9 to TRBJ2-5; no clear D gene. Deletions cut 3 bases from V and 2 bases from J, with 13 bases between. This CDR3 contains 15 residues. CDR1 is SEHNR and CDR2 is FQNEAQ in the germline V gene (reference sequence). CDR3 region: CASSFITGAQETQYF. The DNA of the CDR3 is TGTGCCAGCAGCTTTATTACGGGTGCTCAAGAGACCCAGTACTTC.

This chain joins TRBV2 and TRBJ2-5, with D perhaps TRBD2 (5 bases). Germline loops: CDR1 SNHLY, CDR2 FYNNEI. The CDR3 loop spans 15 amino acids. V lost 3 bases and J lost 3, with 14 bases in between. Written as DNA, the CDR3 is TGTGCCAGCAGTGATGGAGAGGGATGGAAAGAGACCCAGTACTTC. It specifies CASSDGEGWKETQYF.

The rearrangement uses TRBV20-1 and TRBJ2-4; D not resolved. The DNA end is a closer match to TRBJ2-7, so the J assignment may be wrong. The CDR3 sequence is 13 residues long. Germline CDR1 and CDR2: DFQATT and SNEGSKA (reference sequence). CDR3 coding DNA: TGCAGTGCCCGTGGACGGACCCTAGACGAGCAGTACTTC. This gives the protein CSARGRTLDEQYF.

This clonotype has only one observation. The rearrangement joins TRBV27 to TRBJ1-3; weak D call: TRBD1 (6 bases). Trimming stripped 7 bases from V and 0 bases from J, with 13 bases between. The germline CDR1 and CDR2 sequences are MNHEY and SMNVEV (reference sequence). This CDR3 contains 15 residues. This CDR3 is CASTRKGGSGNTIYF. The CDR3 DNA is TGTGCCAGCACTCGGAAGGGGGGCTCTGGAAACACCATATATTTT.

This chain connects TRBV7-8 to TRBJ2-5; D may be TRBD2 (6 bases). The J call may be incorrect, as the DNA end agrees better with TRBJ2-1. This CDR3 contains 16 residues. From germline, CDR1 is SGHVS and CDR2 FQNEAQ. CDR3 loop: CASSSGGTTAQETQFF. The CDR3 region has the DNA TGTGCCAGCAGCTCAGGAGGGACGACAGCTCAAGAGACCCAGTTCTTC.

The rearrangement joins TRBV20-1 to TRBJ1-5, with 7 bases identical to TRBD1. The CDR3 has 14 residues. V trimming: 2 bases; J trimming: 8 bases; junction bases outside the gene matches: 9. CDR1 is DFQATT, CDR2 SNEGSKA, per germline (reference sequence). The CDR3 protein is CSARRGGPKEPQHF. CDR3 bases: TGCAGTGCTAGACGAGGGGGCCCTAAGGAGCCCCAGCATTTT.

This clonotype was counted between two and nine times. The CDR3 reads CASSQPPGEKLFF. The CDR3 DNA sequence: TGTGCCAGCAGCCAACCTCCGGGAGAAAAACTGTTTTTT. The chain carries TRBV4-2 and TRBJ1-4; D not certain. The germline CDR1 and CDR2 sequences are LGHNA and YNFKEQ. CDR3 size: 13 residues. The V end was cut by 2 bases, the J end by 8 bases, with 9 bases between.

The chain links TRBV5-1 to TRBJ2-1; no clear D gene. This CDR3 is built from 13 residues. Per germline, CDR1 SGHRS and CDR2 YFSETQ. The germline V and J ends were trimmed by 6 bases and 9 bases, with 16 bases remaining between them. In DNA, the CDR3 is TGCGCCAGCAATGACGGAGCATCGGGTGAGCAGTTCTTC. Its protein is CASNDGASGEQFF.

This clonotype was seen a handful of times. The chain joins TRBV20-1 to TRBJ2-1; D call uncertain. CDR1 and CDR2 (germline): DFQATT, SNEGSKA (reference sequence). Trimming left V 7 bases short and J 6 bases short, with 10 bases between. This CDR3 region has 11 residues. The CDR3 nucleotides are TGCAGTGAAGTCAGATTCAATGAGCAGTTCTTC. Its translation: CSEVRFNEQFF.

V and J are TRBV20-1 and TRBJ2-1; 8 nucleotides line up with TRBD2. This CDR3 is 15 amino acids long. Germline V gene data show CDR1 as DFQATT and CDR2 as SNEGSKA (reference sequence). Losses at the gene ends were 2 bases for V and 13 bases for J; bases not matched to a gene: 16. The chain's CDR3 is CSARTSSGRGETQFF. CDR3 nucleotide sequence: TGCAGTGCTAGAACGTCCAGCGGGAGAGGGGAGACCCAGTTCTTC.

This clonotype was recorded a few times. This sequence joins TRBV15 and TRBJ2-3; 7 positions match TRBD1. The J segment lost 8 bases and the V segment lost 5 bases, leaving 7 bases of the junction unmatched. CDR3 length: 13 residues. Germline CDR1 and CDR2: LNHNV and YYDKDF (reference sequence). As DNA, the CDR3 is TGTGCCACCAGCTCCGAGACAGGGAGTACGCAGTATTTT. Its translation is CATSSETGSTQYF.